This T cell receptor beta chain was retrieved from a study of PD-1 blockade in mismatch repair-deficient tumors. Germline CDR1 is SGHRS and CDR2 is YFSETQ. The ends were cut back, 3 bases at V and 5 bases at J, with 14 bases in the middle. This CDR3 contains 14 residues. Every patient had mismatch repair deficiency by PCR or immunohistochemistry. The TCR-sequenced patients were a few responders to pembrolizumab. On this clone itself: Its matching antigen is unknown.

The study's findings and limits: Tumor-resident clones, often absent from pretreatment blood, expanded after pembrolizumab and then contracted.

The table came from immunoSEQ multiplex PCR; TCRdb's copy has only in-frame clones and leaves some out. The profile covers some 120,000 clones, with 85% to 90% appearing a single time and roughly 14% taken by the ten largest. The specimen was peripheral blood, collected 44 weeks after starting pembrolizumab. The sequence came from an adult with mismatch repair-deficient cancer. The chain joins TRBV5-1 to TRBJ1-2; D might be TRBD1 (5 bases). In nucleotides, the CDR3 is TGCGCCAGCAGCTCGGAACAGGTCTATTATGGCTACACCTTC. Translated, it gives CASSSEQVYYGYTF.